This TCR beta chain comes out of a study of T-cell reconstitution after alpha-beta-depleted transplantation in children. Findings of the study overall: Approximately two months post-transplant, alpha-beta T cells reportedly originated from several hundred expanded graft clones.

To note about this clonotype: Its antigen remains unidentified.

The library targeted TCRbeta and was prepared with unique molecular identifiers. TCRdb ran MiXCR on the PCR reads and lists one entry per CDR3 protein. This table has 700,000 to 950,000 distinct CDR3 sequences, roughly 15% appearing once. The sequence came from a male patient between 5 and 17 years old who had a stem cell transplant for acute lymphoblastic leukemia, so the T cells may come from the graft donor. The sample was PBMCs, mostly from graft donor cells, taken 360 days after TCRalphabeta/CD19-depleted stem cell transplant.

CDR3 bases: TGTGCCAGCAGCCTTCGGGACAGGGGGCATCAGCAGTACTTC. Translation: CASSLRDRGHQQYF. This chain uses TRBV11-2 with TRBJ2-7, with 12 positions matching TRBD1. This CDR3 contains 14 residues. V lost 5 bases to trimming and J lost 8 bases; unmatched junction nucleotides: 7. Germline CDR1 and CDR2: SGHAT and FQNNGV.